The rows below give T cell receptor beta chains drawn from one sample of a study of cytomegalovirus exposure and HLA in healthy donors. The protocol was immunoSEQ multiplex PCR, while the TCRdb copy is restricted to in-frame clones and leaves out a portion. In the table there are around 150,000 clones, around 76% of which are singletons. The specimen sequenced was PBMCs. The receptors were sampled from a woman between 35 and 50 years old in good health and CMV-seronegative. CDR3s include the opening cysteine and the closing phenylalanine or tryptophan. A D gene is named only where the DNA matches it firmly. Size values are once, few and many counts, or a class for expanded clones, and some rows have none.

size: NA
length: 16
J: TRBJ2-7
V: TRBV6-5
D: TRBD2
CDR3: CASSYSTSGSSYEQYF
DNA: TGTGCCAGCAGTTACTCGACCAGCGGGAGCTCCTACGAGCAGTACTTC

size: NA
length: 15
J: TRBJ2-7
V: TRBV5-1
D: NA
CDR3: CAILQTGPILYEQYF
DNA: TGCGCCATCCTGCAGACAGGCCCAATACTCTACGAGCAGTACTTC

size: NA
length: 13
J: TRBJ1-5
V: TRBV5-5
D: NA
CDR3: CASSQQGREPQHF
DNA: TGTGCCAGCAGCCAACAGGGTAGAGAGCCCCAGCATTTT

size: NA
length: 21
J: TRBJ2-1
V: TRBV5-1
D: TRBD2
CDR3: CASSLPAGTSGLRSSYNEQFF
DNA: TGCGCCAGCAGCTTGCCGGCCGGGACTAGCGGGCTCAGGAGCTCCTACAATGAGCAGTTCTTC

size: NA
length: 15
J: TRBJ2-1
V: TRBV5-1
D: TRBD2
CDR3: CASSLDGRARVEQFF
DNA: TGCGCCAGCAGCTTGGACGGGAGGGCCAGGGTTGAGCAGTTCTTC

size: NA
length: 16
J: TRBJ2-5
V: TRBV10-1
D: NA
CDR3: CASSDLARHRQETQYF
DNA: TGCGCCAGCAGTGATCTCGCGAGACACAGGCAAGAGACCCAGTACTTC

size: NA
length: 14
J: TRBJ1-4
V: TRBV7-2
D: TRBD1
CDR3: CASSFRQGPGKLFF
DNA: TGTGCCAGCAGCTTCCGACAGGGACCGGGTAAACTGTTTTTT

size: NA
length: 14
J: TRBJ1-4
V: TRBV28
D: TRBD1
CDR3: CASSSGQGREKLFF
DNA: TGTGCCAGCAGTTCGGGACAGGGAAGGGAAAAACTGTTTTTT

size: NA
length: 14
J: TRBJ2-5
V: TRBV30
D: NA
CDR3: CAWSERASVGTQYF
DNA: TGTGCCTGGAGTGAAAGGGCTAGCGTGGGGACCCAGTACTTC

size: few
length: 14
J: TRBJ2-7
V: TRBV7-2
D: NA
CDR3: CASSQFGGTYEQYF
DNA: TGTGCCAGCAGCCAATTCGGGGGTACCTACGAGCAGTACTTC

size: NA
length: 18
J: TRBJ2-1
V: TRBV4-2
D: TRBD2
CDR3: CASSQGLPGLAGGNEQFF
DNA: TGTGCCAGCAGCCAAGGGCTGCCGGGACTAGCGGGAGGCAATGAGCAGTTCTTC

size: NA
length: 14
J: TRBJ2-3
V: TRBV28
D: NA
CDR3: CASSLSIAADTQYF
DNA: TGTGCCAGCAGTTTGTCCATAGCGGCAGATACGCAGTATTTT

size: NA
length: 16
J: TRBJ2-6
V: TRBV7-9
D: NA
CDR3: CASSSLDSSGANVLTF
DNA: TGTGCCAGCAGCTCGCTCGACAGCTCTGGGGCCAACGTCCTGACTTTC

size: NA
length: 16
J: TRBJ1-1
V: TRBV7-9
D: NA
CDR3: CASSLGLGRGITEAFF
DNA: TGTGCCAGCAGCTTAGGTTTAGGCAGGGGTATCACTGAAGCTTTCTTT

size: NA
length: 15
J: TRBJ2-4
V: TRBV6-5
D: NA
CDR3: CASSRGSRGKNIQYF
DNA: TGTGCCAGCAGTCGCGGGAGCAGGGGCAAAAACATTCAGTACTTC

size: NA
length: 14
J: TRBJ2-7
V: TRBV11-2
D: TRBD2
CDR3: CASSSTSGGYEQYF
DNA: TGTGCCAGCAGCTCGACTAGCGGGGGATACGAGCAGTACTTC

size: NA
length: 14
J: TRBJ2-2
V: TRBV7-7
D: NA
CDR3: CASSLGRDTGELFF
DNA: TGTGCTAGCAGCTTAGGACGGGACACCGGGGAGCTGTTTTTT

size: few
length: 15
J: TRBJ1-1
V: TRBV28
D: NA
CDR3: CASSPRAAGGGEAFF
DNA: TGTGCCAGCAGCCCGAGAGCGGCGGGGGGAGGTGAAGCTTTCTTT

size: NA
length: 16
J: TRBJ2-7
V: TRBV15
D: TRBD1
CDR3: CATSRDGQGNIYEQYF
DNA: TGTGCCACCAGCAGAGATGGACAGGGTAATATCTACGAGCAGTACTTC

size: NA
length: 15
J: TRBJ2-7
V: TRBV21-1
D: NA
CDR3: CASSNTRGTTYEQYF
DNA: TGTGCCAGCAGCAACACCAGGGGAACTACCTACGAGCAGTACTTC

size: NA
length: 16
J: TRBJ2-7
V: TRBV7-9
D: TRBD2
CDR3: CASSSYSGTSIYEQYF
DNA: TGTGCCAGCAGCTCCTATTCCGGGACTAGTATATACGAGCAGTACTTC

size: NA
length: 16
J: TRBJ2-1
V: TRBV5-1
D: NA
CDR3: CASSLRPQPTYNEQFF
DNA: TGCGCCAGCAGCTTGAGGCCCCAGCCGACTTACAATGAGCAGTTCTTC

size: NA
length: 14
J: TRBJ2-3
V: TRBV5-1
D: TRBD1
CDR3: CASSLGQGADTQYF
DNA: TGCGCCAGCAGCTTAGGGCAGGGGGCAGATACGCAGTATTTT

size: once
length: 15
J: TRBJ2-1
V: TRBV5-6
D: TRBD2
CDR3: CASSLASGAYNEQFF
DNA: TGTGCCAGCAGCTTGGCTAGCGGAGCCTACAATGAGCAGTTCTTC

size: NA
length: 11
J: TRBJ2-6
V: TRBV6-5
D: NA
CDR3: CASKGANVLTF
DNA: TGTGCCAGTAAAGGGGCCAACGTCCTGACTTTC

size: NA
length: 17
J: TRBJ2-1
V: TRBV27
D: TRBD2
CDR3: CASRGGISLKGLNEQFF
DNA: TGTGCCAGCAGGGGGGGGATTAGCCTGAAGGGACTCAATGAGCAGTTCTTC

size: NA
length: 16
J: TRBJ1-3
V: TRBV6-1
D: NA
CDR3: CASSETSAGSGNTIYF
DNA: TGTGCCAGCAGTGAAACTTCGGCGGGTTCTGGAAACACCATATATTTT

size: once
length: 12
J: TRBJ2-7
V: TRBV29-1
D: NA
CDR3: CSAGPLPYEQYF
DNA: TGCAGCGCCGGTCCCTTGCCTTACGAGCAGTACTTC

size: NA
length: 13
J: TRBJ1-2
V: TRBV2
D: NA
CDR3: CASAAGSSYGYTF
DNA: TGTGCCAGTGCCGCGGGCAGCTCATATGGCTACACCTTC

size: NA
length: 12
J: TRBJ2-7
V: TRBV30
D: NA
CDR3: CAWSVSFYEQYF
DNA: TGTGCCTGGAGTGTTTCGTTCTACGAGCAGTACTTC

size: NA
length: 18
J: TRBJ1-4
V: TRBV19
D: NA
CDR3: CASSIRVDWTSQNEKLFF
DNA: TGTGCCAGTAGTATCAGGGTTGACTGGACAAGCCAAAATGAAAAACTGTTTTTT

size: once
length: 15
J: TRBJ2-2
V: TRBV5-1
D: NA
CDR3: CASSLRAGYPGELFF
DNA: TGCGCCAGCAGCTTGCGGGCAGGGTACCCCGGGGAGCTGTTTTTT

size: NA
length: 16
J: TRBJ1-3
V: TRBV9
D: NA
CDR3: CASSARTGSSGNTIYF
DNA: TGTGCCAGCAGCGCACGCACAGGGTCCTCTGGAAACACCATATATTTT

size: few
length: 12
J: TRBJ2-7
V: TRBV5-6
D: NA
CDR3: CASSSGSLEQYF
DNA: TGTGCCAGCAGCTCCGGGTCCCTGGAGCAGTACTTC

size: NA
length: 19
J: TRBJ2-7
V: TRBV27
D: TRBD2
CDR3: CASSLEGATSGRAGGEQYF
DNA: TGTGCCAGCAGTTTAGAGGGGGCAACTAGCGGGAGAGCTGGTGGCGAGCAGTACTTC

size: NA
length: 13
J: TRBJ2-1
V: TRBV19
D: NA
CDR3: CATSGAGYNEQFF
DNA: TGTGCCACTTCGGGAGCTGGCTACAATGAGCAGTTCTTC